Each of the 13 T cell receptor beta chains below was sequenced from the same sample in a study of blood T cell repertoires in COVID-19. Profiled with immunoSEQ multiplex PCR; TCRdb holds only in-frame clones, not every one. The table records roughly 250,000 clones, roughly 83% of them present only once. Sequencing was done on a sample of peripheral blood. These receptors all stem from a woman of 80 years or more with acute or convalescent COVID-19.

V gene TRBV3-1 (or the pseudogene TRBV3-2) combines with J gene TRBJ2-1; 15 bases are shared with TRBD2. The CDR3 covers 21 residues. With V trimmed by 3 bases and J by 0 bases, 12 bases remained unmatched. Germline CDR1 reads LGHDT; CDR2 reads YNNKEL (reference sequence). CDR3 protein: CASSQRPGLAGGQSSYNEQFF. For the CDR3, the DNA is TGTGCCAGCAGCCAGAGACCGGGACTAGCGGGGGGCCAGAGCTCCTACAATGAGCAGTTCTTC.

CDR3: CASSNGQGTESSPLHF. In nucleotides, the CDR3 is TGCGCCAGCAGCAATGGACAGGGGACTGAGAGTTCACCCCTCCACTTT. The chain combines TRBV5-1 with TRBJ1-6; 9 bases line up with TRBD1. CDR1 and CDR2 (germline): SGHRS, YFSETQ. The CDR3 is made up of 16 amino acids. V dropped 4 bases and J dropped 9; count of bases not matched to a gene: 11.

This clone showed up just a few times. V gene TRBV5-1 combines with J gene TRBJ2-1; 8 positions agree with TRBD1. Per the germline V gene, CDR1 is SGHRS and CDR2 is YFSETQ. The CDR3 is made up of 14 amino acids. J gave up 6 bases and V 4 bases, and 6 bases lay outside the gene matches. This chain's CDR3 is CASSMSQGANEQFF. Here the CDR3 DNA reads TGCGCCAGCAGCATGTCGCAGGGGGCCAATGAGCAGTTCTTC.

The chain combines TRBV5-1 with TRBJ1-4; 9 nucleotides agree with TRBD1. Germline CDR1 is SGHRS and CDR2 is YFSETQ. This CDR3 contains 16 residues. Trimming took 4 bases from V and 0 from J; bases not matched to a gene: 4. For the CDR3, the DNA is TGCGCCAGCAGCCGACAGGGGGATGCAACTAATGAAAAACTGTTTTTT. It encodes CASSRQGDATNEKLFF.

The chain employs TRBV2 and TRBJ2-1; 7 nucleotides line up with TRBD1. The CDR3 consists of 20 residues. V lost 0 bases and J lost 0; bases outside the gene matches: 14. The germline V gene encodes CDR1 SNHLY and CDR2 FYNNEI. The CDR3 bases are TGTGCCAGCAGTGAAGCGCTCGGGCTGGGGACAGCTAGCTCCTACAATGAGCAGTTCTTC. It is translated as CASSEALGLGTASSYNEQFF.

The CDR3 protein is CASSTRDYPNYEQYF. DNA of the CDR3: TGCGCCAGCAGCACACGGGACTACCCTAACTACGAGCAGTACTTC. This chain connects TRBV5-1 to TRBJ2-7; 7 positions match TRBD2. Germline CDR1 reads SGHRS; CDR2 reads YFSETQ. Trimming took 4 bases from V and 3 from J; bases not matched to a gene: 10. The CDR3 spans 15 residues.

The chain joins TRBV11-2 to TRBJ1-2; D unclear. The CDR3 spans 14 residues. The V gene's germline CDR1 is SGHAT and CDR2 FQNNGV. V was cut by 5 bases and J by 5 bases, with 15 bases left in between. The CDR3 reads CASSGDTLFYGYTF. The CDR3 coding sequence is TGTGCCAGCAGCGGCGACACTCTTTTTTATGGCTACACCTTC.

The rearrangement uses TRBV18 and TRBJ1-3; possible D gene TRBD1, 6 bases. Per the germline V gene, CDR1 is KGHSH and CDR2 is LQKENI. Trimming stripped 3 bases from V and 5 bases from J, with 11 bases between. The CDR3 has 14 residues. CDR3 in DNA: TGTGCCAGCTCACCGACAGGTTTCCGAAACACCATATATTTT. Its protein is CASSPTGFRNTIYF.

V usage is TRBV2 and J usage is TRBJ2-1; maybe TRBD1 (6 bases). Germline loops: CDR1 SNHLY, CDR2 FYNNEI. V was clipped by 4 bases and J by 9 bases, with 16 bases between them. The CDR3 loop spans 14 amino acids. Here the CDR3 DNA reads TGTGCCAGCAGTGCGACAGGTTTGGGTGGTGAGCAGTTCTTC. It is translated as CASSATGLGGEQFF.

This chain links TRBV7-3 with TRBJ2-3, with 8 bases identical to TRBD1. The CDR3 sequence is 15 residues long. Per the germline V gene, CDR1 is SGHTA and CDR2 is FQGTGA. J lost 1 base, V lost 4 bases, and 4 bases had no gene match. The CDR3 region is CASSSQTGGTDTQYF. The CDR3 nucleotides read TGTGCCAGCAGCTCCCAGACAGGGGGCACAGATACGCAGTATTTT. The variable domain in full, with the rest retrieved from reference TRBV7-3 and TRBJ2-3, is GAGVSQTPSNKVTEKGKYVELRCDPISGHTALYWYRQSLGQGPEFLIYFQGTGAADDSGLPNDRFFAVRPEGSVSTLKIQRTERGDSAVYLCASSSQTGGTDTQYFGPGTRLTVL.

This chain connects TRBV28 to TRBJ1-6; the match to TRBD1 covers 10 bases. V lost 7 bases to trimming and J lost 8 bases; unmatched junction nucleotides: 11. This CDR3 is built from 16 residues. Looked up from germline, CDR1 is MDHEN and CDR2 is SYDVKM. Here the CDR3 reads CASMTGQGVFYSPLHF. In DNA form, the CDR3 reads TGTGCCAGCATGACCGGACAGGGGGTCTTTTATTCACCCCTCCACTTT.

This clone came up once. The rearrangement links TRBV7-8 to TRBJ2-2, with 15 bases that match TRBD2. Germline lookup yields CDR1 SGHVS and CDR2 FQNEAQ. V shed 9 bases and J 5 bases; nucleotides not matched to a gene: 1. The CDR3 is 14 residues long. The CDR3 DNA follows: TGTGCCAGTGGACTAGCGGGGGGGACCGGGGAGCTGTTTTTT. Its translation is CASGLAGGTGELFF.

This chain connects TRBV11-2 to TRBJ1-6; perhaps TRBD1 as D (6 bases). The CDR3 is 15 residues long. V dropped 4 bases and J dropped 7 bases, with 14 bases sitting between them. The germline gives CDR1 SGHAT, CDR2 FQNNGV. The CDR3 loop is CASSSRTDGNSPLHF. The CDR3, as DNA: TGTGCCAGCAGCTCACGGACAGACGGCAATTCACCCCTCCACTTT.